This section outlines one T cell receptor beta chain sequence together with its context. The antigen is undetermined. Treatment denoted: around 19 received Ad26.COV2.S at low or high dose, single or two shots; 5 received placebo; per-sample allocation not given. It was on day 63 after the first vaccine or placebo injection that samples were taken. Within Boston, the person who donated was an adult of 18-55 years. The source of the sample is a study of Ad26.COV2.S vaccination and SARS-CoV-2 variants. Looking at the study overall: Participants got Ad26.COV2.S intramuscularly, once or twice 56 days apart.

Study-wide results and limits: The TCR-based breadth and depth measures might underestimate overall T cell responses.

The protocol was immunoSEQ multiplex PCR, while the TCRdb copy is restricted to in-frame clones and leaves out a portion. Of fewer than 500,000 clones in the sample, 80% to 95% are singletons; the top ten hold roughly 4.3%. After removal of 3 bases from V and 1 base from J, the junction contained 6 bases not matched to a gene. In germline, CDR1 is SGHTA, CDR2 FQGNSA. There are 15 residues in the CDR3. This chain connects TRBV7-2 to TRBJ2-7, with 7 bases lining up with TRBD1. The receptor was derived from a person aged 18-65 years who received the Ad26.COV2.S COVID-19 vaccine or a placebo. The material sequenced was peripheral blood, taken in a trial of Ad26.COV2.S vaccine versus placebo. CDR3 loop: CASSFGQARSYEQYF. DNA for the CDR3: TGTGCCAGCAGCTTTGGACAGGCCCGTTCCTACGAGCAGTACTTC.